A single sample is the source of the 10 T cell receptor beta chains below, sequenced in a study of cytomegalovirus exposure and HLA in healthy donors. This PCR relied on a set of 60 Vbeta primers and 13 Jbeta primers. The assay was immunoSEQ multiplex PCR, and TCRdb's table has in-frame clones only and misses some. This repertoire shows roughly 120,000 clones, roughly three fifths found once; its top ten account for roughly 10%. Sequencing was performed on PBMCs. Receptor source: a middle-aged woman in good health and CMV-seropositive.

The J gene is TRBJ2-2, the V gene TRBV28; D is unresolved. CDR3 length equals 13 residues. V was pared by 3 bases and J by 7 bases, with 9 bases between. From germline, CDR1 is MDHEN and CDR2 SYDVKM. The CDR3 DNA reads TGTGCCAGCAGTTTCCATCGAGACGGGGAGCTGTTTTTT. Encoded protein: CASSFHRDGELFF. Looking up the rest from reference TRBV28 and TRBJ2-2 gives the full variable domain: DVKVTQSSRYLVKRTGEKVFLECVQDMDHENMFWYRQDPGLGLRLIYFSYDVKMKEKGDIPEGYSVSREKKERFSLILESASTNQTSMYLCASSFHRDGELFFGEGSRLTVL.

This clone was observed a handful of times. The chain couples TRBV15 to TRBJ1-5; a weak D match, TRBD1 (5 bases). This CDR3 spans 19 amino acids. Between the trimmed V and J ends, which lost 5 bases and 0 bases, there was a span of 23 bases. Germline V gene data show CDR1 as LNHNV and CDR2 as YYDKDF (reference sequence). In DNA, the CDR3 is TGTGCCACCAGCGAGCCAGGGAGGACCTACATCTTTAGCAATCAGCCCCAGCATTTT. This gives the protein CATSEPGRTYIFSNQPQHF.

This clone was observed once. The V and J genes are TRBV7-8 and TRBJ1-5; 7 positions agree with TRBD1. The length of the CDR3 is 15 residues. V shed 4 bases and J 3 bases; nucleotides not matched to a gene: 6. Germline CDR1 is SGHVS and CDR2 is FQNEAQ. CDR3 bases: TGTGCCAGCAGCTACGACAGGGTATCCAATCAGCCCCAGCATTTT. Translation gives CASSYDRVSNQPQHF.

The CDR3 reads CASSGRTGVGTEAFF. The CDR3 nucleotides are TGTGCCAGCAGCGGGCGTACAGGGGTTGGGACTGAAGCTTTCTTT. The chain recombines TRBV9 with TRBJ1-1; 7 nucleotides align to TRBD1. J lost 5 bases, V lost 3 bases, and 10 bases had no gene match. This CDR3 region has 15 residues. The germline gives CDR1 SGDLS, CDR2 YYNGEE.

The V and J genes are TRBV5-4 and TRBJ2-1, with 8 bases fitting TRBD1. The CDR3 has 17 residues. CDR1 and CDR2 from the germline V gene are SGHNT and YYREEE (reference sequence). With 4 bases clipped from V and 9 bases from J, the junction kept 18 bases outside the gene matches. The CDR3 region has the DNA TGTGCCAGCAGCCCCTTTGGTTCACCCTCAGGGGGCGGTGAGCAGTTCTTC. It translates to CASSPFGSPSGGGEQFF.

The J gene is TRBJ2-3, the V gene TRBV4-2; a possible D gene is TRBD2 (6 bases). Trimming pared 0 bases from V and 10 bases from J, leaving 26 bases between. The CDR3 totals 18 residues. CDR1 is LGHNA, CDR2 YNFKEQ, per germline. The CDR3 nucleotides read TGTGCCAGCAGCCAAGAGGGGCCGTATGCTAGCGAGTCCGTGGCGCAGTATTTT. Translation gives CASSQEGPYASESVAQYF.

This chain links TRBV7-2 with TRBJ2-7, with 8 bases matching TRBD2. Trimming at V came to 3 bases and at J to 5 bases, leaving 12 bases not matched to a gene. This CDR3 comprises 16 residues. CDR1 is SGHTA, CDR2 FQGNSA, per germline. In nucleotides, the CDR3 is TGTGCCAGCAGCTTTGGCGGAAACGGGAGGGTCCACGAGCAGTACTTC. Translated: CASSFGGNGRVHEQYF.

This clone appeared a few times. The chain uses TRBV19 and TRBJ1-6; 8 nucleotides agree with TRBD1. V trimming: 3 bases; J trimming: 10 bases; junction bases outside the gene matches: 8. The CDR3 sequence is 15 residues long. CDR1 is LNHDA and CDR2 is SQIVND in the germline V gene (reference sequence). CDR3 region: CASSIPGQGKSPLHF. In DNA, the CDR3 is TGTGCCAGTAGTATCCCCGGACAGGGAAAGTCACCCCTCCACTTT.

This chain connects TRBV7-2 to TRBJ2-7; perhaps TRBD2 as D (6 bases). Trimming pared 2 bases from V and 4 bases from J, leaving 12 bases between. Germline V lookup: CDR1 SGHTA, CDR2 FQGNSA. The CDR3 covers 14 residues. CDR3 sequence (DNA): TGTGCCAGCAGCTTAATCGGGAGTCAGTACGAGCAGTACTTC. This encodes CASSLIGSQYEQYF. The whole variable domain, remainder taken from reference TRBV7-2 and TRBJ2-7, is GAGVSQSPSNKVTEKGKDVELRCDPISGHTALYWYRQSLGQGLEFLIYFQGNSAPDKSGLPSDRFSAERTGGSVSTLTIQRTQQEDSAVYLCASSLIGSQYEQYFGPGTRLTVT.

This clone has only a few counts. The chain uses TRBV27 and TRBJ2-3; possible D gene TRBD2, 5 bases. V lost 5 bases and J lost 4, with 19 bases in between. The CDR3 totals 16 residues. Germline CDR1 and CDR2: MNHEY and SMNVEV (reference sequence). CDR3 sequence: CASSLQLGSVPDTQYF. In DNA form, the CDR3 reads TGTGCCAGCAGTCTCCAACTAGGTTCTGTGCCAGATACGCAGTATTTT.